A single sample is the source of the 26 T cell receptor beta chains below, sequenced in a study of T cell repertoires in cytomegalovirus infection. TCRdb called the reads again in MiXCR, with one record for every CDR3 protein. The sample contains tens of thousands of distinct CDR3 sequences, roughly a quarter of which appear only once. No cognate antigen is known for these TCRs. The material was CD8+ T cells from cultured PBMCs, obtained from culture after CMV antigen stimulation. These receptors all come from a human donor in good health (CMV status not recorded). Some clones in this sample may be carry-over from other donors' samples.

This clonotype was recorded a few times. The V and J genes are TRBV7-9 and TRBJ2-2; no reliable D call. CDR3 length: 16 amino acids. Germline lookup yields CDR1 SEHNR and CDR2 FQNEAQ (reference sequence). Trimming took off 5 bases at V and 1 base at J, with 14 bases between the two ends. Here the CDR3 DNA reads TGTGCCAGCAGCGCCCTCGCGAAGGGGAACACCGGGGAGCTGTTTTTT. It specifies CASSALAKGNTGELFF.

The rearrangement uses TRBV24-1 and TRBJ1-1, with 11 bases fitting TRBD1. Trimming removed 6 bases from V and 5 bases from J; junction bases left unmatched: 7. Germline V gene data show CDR1 as KGHDR and CDR2 as SFDVKD. This CDR3 has 15 residues. CDR3 residues: CATSSDRGPSTEAFF. The CDR3 region has the DNA TGTGCCACCAGTTCGGACAGGGGGCCGTCTACTGAAGCTTTCTTT.

The rearrangement links TRBV7-3 to TRBJ2-1; possible D gene TRBD2, 7 bases. Per germline, CDR1 SGHTA and CDR2 FQGTGA. CDR3 size: 17 residues. Trimming shortened V by 1 base and J by 9 bases, and 22 bases separated the two germline ends. In nucleotides, the CDR3 is TGTGCCAGCAGCTTAAATACTAGGGGGGGGGGAGTGGGTGAGCAGTTCTTC. Translated: CASSLNTRGGGVGEQFF.

This clonotype was counted only a few times. The chain combines TRBV6-2 or TRBV6-3 with TRBJ2-7; possible D gene TRBD2, 6 bases. The germline V and J ends were trimmed by 4 bases and 2 bases, with 12 bases remaining between them. CDR3 length: 14 amino acids. Germline V gene sequence: CDR1 MNHEY, CDR2 SVGEGT. The CDR3 loop reads CASSFSGLAYEQYF. DNA of the CDR3: TGTGCCAGCAGTTTCTCGGGACTTGCCTACGAGCAGTACTTC.

This clonotype came up many times. The rearrangement links TRBV5-1 to TRBJ2-7; 9 nucleotides align to TRBD2. The CDR3 spans 18 residues. V was clipped by 1 base and J by 2 bases; unmatched bases: 13. Germline CDR1 SGHRS, CDR2 YFSETQ. Written as DNA, the CDR3 is TGCGCCAGCAGCTTGCCTACCTCCGGGACTAGCAAACCCTACGAGCAGTACTTC. Its protein is CASSLPTSGTSKPYEQYF.

In its sample, this clonotype was seen a few times. The rearrangement uses TRBV14 and TRBJ1-2, with D unresolved. The CDR3 runs to 14 residues. Looked up from germline, CDR1 is SGHDN and CDR2 is FVKESK. V gave up 0 bases and J gave up 8 bases, with 13 bases separating them. The CDR3 coding sequence is TGTGCCAGCAGCCAAGATATAACCCCCCAGGGCTACACCTTC. Its protein product is CASSQDITPQGYTF.

The J gene is TRBJ2-1, the V gene TRBV20-1, with D perhaps TRBD1 or TRBD2 (6 bases each). This CDR3 has 14 residues. The V gene's germline CDR1 is DFQATT and CDR2 SNEGSKA (reference sequence). V lost 3 bases, J lost 9 bases, and 18 bases lay in between. CDR3 coding DNA: TGCAGTGCTAGGGAGTTGTCGGGGGCGGGTGAGCAGTTCTTC. Amino acid sequence: CSARELSGAGEQFF.

This clonotype was recorded at least ten times. The chain combines TRBV4-1 with TRBJ1-1; D unresolved. Germline lookup yields CDR1 MGHRA and CDR2 YSYEKL. This CDR3 has 14 amino acids. V was shortened by 0 bases and J by 3 bases, with 8 bases between the two germline ends. CDR3 DNA sequence: TGCGCCAGCAGCCAAGATGACGGGTACACTGAAGCTTTCTTT. This codes for CASSQDDGYTEAFF.

This clonotype was found a few times. V and J are TRBV27 and TRBJ2-1; D is possibly TRBD2 (5 bases). Germline V gene lookup returns CDR1 MNHEY and CDR2 SMNVEV (reference sequence). The CDR3 is made up of 14 amino acids. Trimming left V 3 bases short and J 5 bases short, with 11 bases between. CDR3 loop: CASSFRRNNNEQFF. The DNA for the CDR3 is TGTGCCAGCAGTTTTAGGAGGAACAACAATGAGCAGTTCTTC.

V usage is TRBV9 and J usage is TRBJ2-1, with TRBD2 matching 7 bases. The CDR3 is 16 amino acids. The germline gives CDR1 SGDLS, CDR2 YYNGEE. With 0 bases clipped from V and 9 bases from J, the junction kept 12 bases outside the gene matches. Written as DNA, the CDR3 is TGTGCCAGCAGCGTAGCTAGCGGCCCAAGGGGCGGTGAGCAGTTCTTC. This translates into CASSVASGPRGGEQFF.

The sample holds many counts of this clonotype. J is TRBJ1-2 and V is TRBV7-2, with 7 bases aligning to TRBD1. The CDR3 loop spans 16 amino acids. The V and J ends lost 4 bases and 8 bases, in that order; junction bases with no gene match: 16. Germline V gene sequence: CDR1 SGHTA, CDR2 FQGNSA. CDR3 bases: TGTGCCAGCAGCTCTGCGGGGGGCAGGGGGTTGTGGGGCTACACCTTC. This codes for CASSSAGGRGLWGYTF.

This chain links TRBV30 with TRBJ2-7; tentatively, D is TRBD2 (5 bases). Looked up from germline, CDR1 is GTSNPN and CDR2 is SVGIG (reference sequence). There are 12 residues in the CDR3. V gave up 0 bases and J gave up 4 bases, with 7 bases separating them. CDR3 in amino acids: CAWSVSGYEQYF. CDR3 DNA sequence: TGTGCCTGGAGTGTTTCGGGGTACGAGCAGTACTTC.

This clonotype came up many times. The chain couples TRBV5-6 to TRBJ2-5, with 7 bases identical to TRBD1. CDR1 is SGHDT and CDR2 is YYEEEE in the germline V gene. This CDR3 has 13 amino acids. V lost 4 bases, J lost 1 base, and 1 base stayed unmatched. CDR3 sequence reads: CASSGDSQETQYF. Here the CDR3 DNA reads TGTGCCAGCAGCGGGGACAGCCAAGAGACCCAGTACTTC.

In its sample, this clonotype was seen a few times. The chain joins TRBV5-8 to TRBJ1-6; no clear D. Trimming pared 2 bases from V and 8 bases from J, leaving 11 bases between. Germline CDR1 reads SGHTS; CDR2 reads YDEGEE. The CDR3 is made up of 14 amino acids. CDR3 DNA: TGTGCCAGCAGCTTTGCGGGGTCTTATTCACCCCTCCACTTT. Its protein is CASSFAGSYSPLHF.

About this clonotype itself: Possible read error: a much larger clone is one base away. This rearrangement joins TRBV7-6 to TRBJ1-2, with a possible D match to TRBD1 (6 bases). The V and J ends lost 8 bases and 0 bases respectively, with 10 bases between them. Looked up from germline, CDR1 is SGHVS and CDR2 is FNYEAQ. The CDR3 length is 13 residues. The CDR3: CASCWTANYGYTF. The CDR3 DNA sequence: TGTGCCAGCTGCTGGACAGCTAACTATGGCTACACCTTC.

The J gene is TRBJ2-1, the V gene TRBV15; D might be TRBD2 (5 bases). The germline gives CDR1 LNHNV, CDR2 YYDKDF (reference sequence). This CDR3 has 17 amino acids. V was shortened by 4 bases and J by 3 bases, with 19 bases between the two germline ends. The CDR3 DNA reads as TGTGCCACCAGCACCGGCCTCGGGCGGGCGGGCTACAATGAGCAGTTCTTC. Amino acids: CATSTGLGRAGYNEQFF. The complete variable domain, with remaining parts taken from reference TRBV15 and TRBJ2-1, reads DAMVIQNPRYQVTQFGKPVTLSCSQTLNHNVMYWYQQKSSQAPKLLFHYYDKDFNNEADTPDNFQSRRPNTSFCFLDIRSPGLGDTAMYLCATSTGLGRAGYNEQFFGPGTRLTVL.

The genes are TRBV4-1 and TRBJ2-2; 8 bases align to TRBD2. Germline lookup yields CDR1 MGHRA and CDR2 YSYEKL. Trimming at V came to 2 bases and at J to 5 bases, leaving 7 bases not matched to a gene. The CDR3 contains 16 residues. The CDR3 sequence is CASSQSLTSGTGELFF. In DNA, the CDR3 is TGCGCCAGCAGCCAAAGCCTTACTAGCGGAACCGGGGAGCTGTTTTTT.

The chain is built from TRBV6-6 and TRBJ1-3, with no clear D. Trimming took off 6 bases at V and 0 bases at J, with 27 bases between the two ends. Germline values: CDR1 MNHNY, CDR2 SVGAGI (reference sequence). The CDR3 extends over 20 amino acids. The CDR3: CASSLPDGMSLLNSGNTIYF. DNA of the CDR3: TGTGCCAGCAGCCTACCTGATGGCATGAGCCTATTAAACTCTGGAAACACCATATATTTT.

CDR3 coding DNA: TGTGCCAGCCCCGGACTAGCGGGCGCGCAAGATACGCAGTATTTT. Protein product: CASPGLAGAQDTQYF. The rearrangement joins TRBV2 to TRBJ2-3; TRBD2 matches at 11 bases. The CDR3 sequence is 15 residues long. Germline loops: CDR1 SNHLY, CDR2 FYNNEI. The V gene end was trimmed by 8 bases and the J gene end by 5 bases; junction bases not matched to a gene: 9.

Only a few counts were recorded for this clonotype. The V gene is TRBV19, the J gene TRBJ2-1; D unresolved. V lost 6 bases to trimming and J lost 6 bases, with 9 bases between them. Per germline, CDR1 LNHDA and CDR2 SQIVND (reference sequence). The CDR3 covers 12 residues. CDR3 nucleotides: TGTGCCAGTAGCCAGCTTGGCAATGAGCAGTTCTTC. Translation gives CASSQLGNEQFF. Filled out from reference TRBV19 and TRBJ2-1, the complete variable domain reads DGGITQSPKYLFRKEGQNVTLSCEQNLNHDAMYWYRQDPGQGLRLIYYSQIVNDFQKGDIAEGYSVSREKKESFPLTVTSAQKNPTAFYLCASSQLGNEQFFGPGTRLTVL.

The rearrangement links TRBV14 to TRBJ2-3, with unresolved D. V lost 0 bases and J 4 bases, leaving 20 bases between the germline ends. The CDR3 is 18 amino acids. Germline V lookup: CDR1 SGHDN, CDR2 FVKESK. The CDR3 here is CASSQDQVIGLVADTQYF. As DNA, the CDR3 is TGTGCCAGCAGCCAAGATCAAGTAATAGGGCTAGTTGCAGATACGCAGTATTTT.

This clonotype was found many times. The rearrangement links TRBV6-1 to TRBJ2-1, with 7 bases that match TRBD2. This CDR3 region has 12 residues. Germline CDR1 and CDR2: MNHNS and SASEGT. V dropped 2 bases and J dropped 9; count of bases not matched to a gene: 1. The CDR3 bases are TGTGCCAGCAGTGAACCGGGAGGTGAGCAGTTCTTC. This codes for CASSEPGGEQFF.

This clonotype occurred many times. V is TRBV12-3 or TRBV12-4 and J is TRBJ2-3, with unresolved D. V lost 7 bases and J 1 base, leaving 9 bases between the germline ends. This CDR3 contains 13 residues. CDR3 region: CASIILGTDTQYF. Written as DNA, the CDR3 is TGTGCCAGCATCATCCTTGGCACAGATACGCAGTATTTT.

This clonotype was seen many times. V gene TRBV20-1 combines with J gene TRBJ2-2, with 16 bases lining up with TRBD2. The trim removed 6 bases at V and 5 bases at J, leaving 15 bases unmatched. Germline loops: CDR1 DFQATT, CDR2 SNEGSKA (reference sequence). CDR3 length: 19 amino acids. CDR3 residues: CSARTWGTSGGAETGELFF. Here the CDR3 DNA reads TGCAGTGCCCGCACGTGGGGGACTAGCGGGGGGGCGGAGACCGGGGAGCTGTTTTTT.

V and J are TRBV30 and TRBJ2-5, with D unresolved. CDR1 GTSNPN and CDR2 SVGIG come from the germline V gene (reference sequence). This CDR3 contains 11 residues. V was clipped by 4 bases and J by 5 bases, with 8 bases between them. The DNA for the CDR3 is TGTGCCTGGACGGAATCGGAGACCCAGTACTTC. Translating gives CAWTESETQYF.

The J gene is TRBJ2-1, the V gene TRBV19; D remains ambiguous. V shed 5 bases and J shed 0 bases, with 11 bases lying between them. The CDR3 has 15 residues. Germline V CDR1 and CDR2: LNHDA, SQIVND (reference sequence). The CDR3 here is CASSLAVSSYNEQFF. The DNA of the CDR3 is TGTGCCAGTAGTTTAGCTGTGAGCTCCTACAATGAGCAGTTCTTC.